These 20 T cell receptor beta chains share one sample of origin, sequenced in a study of PD-1 blockade in classical Hodgkin lymphoma. As for time point: cycle 4 day 1 (C4D1), after less than 7 weeks of nivolumab. Following autologous stem cell transplantation, relapse occurred in every patient, and exposure to brentuximab vedotin varied. The protocol was immunoSEQ multiplex PCR, while the TCRdb copy is restricted to in-frame clones and leaves out a portion. The sample has 90,000 to 100,000 clones; about three quarters are singletons. Sequences were derived from peripheral blood mononuclear cells (PBMCs), sampled before the fourth cycle of nivolumab. The origin of the receptors is a human donor with classical Hodgkin lymphoma.

This clone has just one count. This chain connects TRBV6-5 to TRBJ1-2; D might be TRBD1 (6 bases). The CDR3 sequence is 11 residues long. Germline-derived CDR1 and CDR2 are MNHEY and SVGAGI. Trimming took 8 bases from V and 8 from J, leaving 12 bases between them. The CDR3 reads CASGGQLGYTF. The CDR3 DNA sequence: TGTGCCAGCGGAGGACAGTTAGGCTACACCTTC.

The rearrangement uses TRBV2 and TRBJ1-5; TRBD1 matches at 9 bases. Germline-derived CDR1 and CDR2 are SNHLY and FYNNEI. With 8 bases clipped from V and 15 bases from J, the junction kept 8 bases outside the gene matches. This CDR3 has 11 residues. Here the CDR3 DNA reads TGTGCCAGCCTAGGACAGGGGACGGGGCATTTT. Translating it yields CASLGQGTGHF.

The rearrangement uses TRBV9 and TRBJ2-3, with D hard to call. The CDR3 covers 14 residues. Trimming stripped 0 bases from V and 2 bases from J, with 7 bases between. Germline V CDR1 and CDR2: SGDLS, YYNGEE. DNA of the CDR3: TGTGCCAGCAGCGTAGTATCCGACACAGATACGCAGTATTTT. Protein product: CASSVVSDTDTQYF.

CDR3 nucleotide sequence: TGTGCCTGGAGTGTACGTCAGCATCAGCCCCAGCATTTT. Translation: CAWSVRQHQPQHF. The chain carries TRBV30 and TRBJ1-5; D remains ambiguous. The CDR3 extends over 13 amino acids. Germline V lookup: CDR1 GTSNPN, CDR2 SVGIG (reference sequence). Trimming shortened V by 0 bases and J by 5 bases, and 8 bases separated the two germline ends.

The V call is TRBV2, the J call TRBJ1-4; no definite D call. In germline, CDR1 is SNHLY, CDR2 FYNNEI. CDR3 length equals 15 residues. V lost 1 base and J lost 5, with 11 bases in between. This CDR3 is CASSEGAKANEKLFF. The CDR3, as DNA: TGTGCCAGCAGTGAAGGGGCCAAGGCAAATGAAAAACTGTTTTTT.

This rearrangement joins TRBV10-3 to TRBJ2-1; 9 bases agree with TRBD1. V dropped 5 bases and J dropped 5; count of bases not matched to a gene: 4. CDR3 length: 14 residues. CDR1 and CDR2 from the germline V gene are ENHRY and SYGVKD. CDR3 coding DNA: TGTGCCATCAGTCAGACAGGGGGGAACAATGAGCAGTTCTTC. Translation: CAISQTGGNNEQFF.

This clone was picked up a small number of times. V gene TRBV7-6 combines with J gene TRBJ2-7; tentative D call: TRBD2 (6 bases). Germline-derived CDR1 and CDR2 are SGHVS and FNYEAQ. The CDR3 runs to 13 residues. V was clipped by 5 bases and J by 4 bases, with 12 bases between them. The CDR3: CASSREIWYEQYF. CDR3 coding DNA: TGTGCCAGCAGCCGGGAGATCTGGTACGAGCAGTACTTC.

This chain uses TRBV19 with TRBJ2-7; the match to TRBD1 covers 8 bases. CDR1 is LNHDA and CDR2 is SQIVND in the germline V gene (reference sequence). Trimming removed 9 bases from V and 2 bases from J; junction bases left unmatched: 3. CDR3 length equals 12 residues. CDR3 residues: CASSQGAYEQYF. CDR3 nucleotide sequence: TGTGCCAGCTCACAGGGGGCCTACGAGCAGTACTTC. The whole variable domain, filled in from reference TRBV19 and TRBJ2-7, reads DGGITQSPKYLFRKEGQNVTLSCEQNLNHDAMYWYRQDPGQGLRLIYYSQIVNDFQKGDIAEGYSVSREKKESFPLTVTSAQKNPTAFYLCASSQGAYEQYFGPGTRLTVT.

The CDR3 DNA reads TGTGCCAGCAGCGATCAGGGGGTAAACACTGAAGCTTTCTTT. Its translation is CASSDQGVNTEAFF. The chain uses TRBV7-3 and TRBJ1-1; 7 positions agree with TRBD1. Germline CDR1 SGHTA, CDR2 FQGTGA. The CDR3 length is 14 residues. V shed 5 bases, J shed 2 bases, and the junction held 5 bases outside the gene matches.

J is TRBJ1-3 and V is TRBV5-1; TRBD1 matches 7 bases. Germline CDR1 and CDR2: SGHRS and YFSETQ. The CDR3 spans 15 residues. With V trimmed by 2 bases and J by 4 bases, 6 bases remained unmatched. CDR3 loop: CASSLGGAGGNTIYF. In nucleotides, the CDR3 is TGCGCCAGCAGCTTAGGGGGCGCGGGAGGAAACACCATATATTTT.

This clone was found many times. V and J are TRBV28 and TRBJ2-7; the D is unclear. V lost 5 bases, J lost 7 bases, and 15 bases lay in between. Germline loops: CDR1 MDHEN, CDR2 SYDVKM. The CDR3 runs 13 residues. The CDR3 region is CASSLPPGLEQYF. The CDR3 DNA follows: TGTGCCAGCAGTCTCCCACCCGGTCTGGAGCAGTACTTC.

This rearrangement joins TRBV12-5 to TRBJ1-1; the D gene is possibly TRBD1 (6 bases). The CDR3 sequence is 13 residues long. Germline CDR1 is LGHNT and CDR2 is FRNRAP. V lost 5 bases and J lost 7, with 14 bases in between. CDR3 residues: CASGRRGPYEAFF. The DNA for the CDR3 is TGTGCTAGTGGTCGCAGGGGTCCCTATGAAGCTTTCTTT.

The chain couples TRBV5-1 to TRBJ1-1; D ambiguous. V was trimmed by 0 bases and J by 3 bases, leaving 9 bases between them. The germline V gene has CDR1 SGHRS and CDR2 YFSETQ. This CDR3 contains 14 residues. As DNA, the CDR3 is TGCGCCAGCAGCTTGGGAGCGGGTTACACTGAAGCTTTCTTT. As protein: CASSLGAGYTEAFF. The whole variable domain, filled in from reference TRBV5-1 and TRBJ1-1, reads KAGVTQTPRYLIKTRGQQVTLSCSPISGHRSVSWYQQTPGQGLQFLFEYFSETQRNKGNFPGRFSGRQFSNSRSEMNVSTLELGDSALYLCASSLGAGYTEAFFGQGTRLTVV.

The chain links TRBV7-3 to TRBJ1-1; TRBD1 might be the D (6 bases). The CDR3 extends over 15 amino acids. The germline V gene encodes CDR1 SGHTA and CDR2 FQGTGA. V lost 0 bases, J lost 3 bases, and 11 bases lay in between. This CDR3 reads CASSLTGGPDTEAFF. The CDR3 nucleotides read TGTGCCAGCAGCTTAACTGGGGGCCCAGACACTGAAGCTTTCTTT.

This rearrangement joins TRBV5-6 to TRBJ1-6; no reliable D call. Trimming took off 2 bases at V and 5 bases at J, with 11 bases between the two ends. CDR3 length equals 15 residues. Germline CDR1 is SGHDT and CDR2 is YYEEEE. The CDR3: CASSLGLLNNSPLHF. For the CDR3, the DNA is TGTGCCAGCAGCTTAGGACTGCTGAATAATTCACCCCTCCACTTT.

The rearrangement links TRBV4-3 to TRBJ2-2; D is uncertain. The germline gives CDR1 LGHNA, CDR2 YSLEER. The CDR3 extends over 15 amino acids. The V gene lost 1 base and the J gene lost 4 bases, with 10 bases spanning the gap. CDR3 sequence: CASSQGTRPTGELFF. Written as DNA, the CDR3 is TGCGCCAGCAGCCAAGGAACGCGGCCCACCGGGGAGCTGTTTTTT.

V is TRBV7-2 and J is TRBJ2-7, with 10 bases that match TRBD2. This CDR3 contains 16 residues. CDR1 SGHTA and CDR2 FQGNSA come from the germline V gene. After removal of 2 bases from V and 2 bases from J, the junction contained 6 bases not matched to a gene. CDR3 amino acids: CASSLSSGGAAYEQYF. Written as DNA, the CDR3 is TGTGCCAGCAGCTTATCAAGCGGGGGGGCCGCCTACGAGCAGTACTTC.

The chain has TRBV7-8 and TRBJ2-7, with 8 bases lining up with TRBD1. Per the germline V gene, CDR1 is SGHVS and CDR2 is FQNEAQ. The junction had 12 bases not matched to a gene; V was cut back by 3 bases and J by 2 bases. This CDR3 region has 17 residues. In nucleotides, the CDR3 is TGTGCCAGCAGCTTTCAGGGGGCCCATGGGCCCACCTACGAGCAGTACTTC. Encoded protein: CASSFQGAHGPTYEQYF.

The chain employs TRBV29-1 and TRBJ1-2; D is perhaps TRBD1 (5 bases). Germline CDR1 SQVTM, CDR2 ANQGSEA. V shed 3 bases and J shed 2 bases, with 10 bases lying between them. There are 13 residues in the CDR3. CDR3 DNA sequence: TGCAGCGTTGATACCGGGACCAACTATGGCTACACCTTC. It yields the protein CSVDTGTNYGYTF.

This rearrangement joins TRBV18 to TRBJ1-1; 9 bases are shared with TRBD1. The CDR3 extends over 14 amino acids. Germline V gene sequence: CDR1 KGHSH, CDR2 LQKENI. The V segment lost 3 bases and the J segment 5 bases; nucleotides outside the gene matches: 4. In nucleotides, the CDR3 is TGTGCCAGCTCACCCACAGGGGGCGAAACTGAAGCTTTCTTT. Translation gives CASSPTGGETEAFF.